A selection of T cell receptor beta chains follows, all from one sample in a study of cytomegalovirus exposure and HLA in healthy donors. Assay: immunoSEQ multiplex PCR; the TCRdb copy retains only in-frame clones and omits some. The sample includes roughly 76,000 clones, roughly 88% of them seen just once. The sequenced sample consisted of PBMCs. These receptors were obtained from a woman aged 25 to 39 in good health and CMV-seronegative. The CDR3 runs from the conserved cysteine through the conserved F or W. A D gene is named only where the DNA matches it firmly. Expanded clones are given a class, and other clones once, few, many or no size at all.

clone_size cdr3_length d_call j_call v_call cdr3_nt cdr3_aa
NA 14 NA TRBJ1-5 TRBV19 TGTGCCAGTAGTTCTGGACTCCGCAATCAGCCCCAGCATTTT CASSSGLRNQPQHF
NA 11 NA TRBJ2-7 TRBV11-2 TGTGCCAGCGAGGGTGCCTACGAGCAGTACTTC CASEGAYEQYF
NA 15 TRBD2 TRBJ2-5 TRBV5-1 TGCGCCAGCAGCAATACGCGCGGGAGAAGCGAGACCCAGTACTTC CASSNTRGRSETQYF
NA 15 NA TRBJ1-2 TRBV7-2 TGTGCCAGCAGCTTAGTATTTCCCGGGAACTATGGCTACACCTTC CASSLVFPGNYGYTF
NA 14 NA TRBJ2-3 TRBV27 TGTGCCAGCAGTTCACAGGGAAGCACAGATACGCAGTATTTT CASSSQGSTDTQYF
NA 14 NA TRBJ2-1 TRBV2 TGTGCCAGCAAGTTAGTCAACTCCTACAATGAGCAGTTCTTC CASKLVNSYNEQFF
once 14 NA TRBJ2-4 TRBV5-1 TGCGCCAGCAGCTTGGTAACGGGAAACCGCATTCAGTACTTC CASSLVTGNRIQYF
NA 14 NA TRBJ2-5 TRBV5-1 TGCGCCAGCAGCTTGGGGCAGGGGAGAGAGACCCAGTACTTC CASSLGQGRETQYF
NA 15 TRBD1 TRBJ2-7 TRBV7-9 TGTGCCAGCAGCTTAGCGGGACAGGGACCTTACGAGCAGTACTTC CASSLAGQGPYEQYF
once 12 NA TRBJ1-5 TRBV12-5 TGTGCTAGTGGTCGAGAGGATCAGCCCCAGCATTTT CASGREDQPQHF
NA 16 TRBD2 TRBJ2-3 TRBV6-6 TGTGCCAGCAGTTACCGGGTCGGGAGGGGCACAGATACGCAGTATTTT CASSYRVGRGTDTQYF
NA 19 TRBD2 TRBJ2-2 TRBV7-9 TGTGCCAGCAGCTTTCCGGGACTAGCGGGAGGGGTTAAAACCGGGGAGCTGTTTTTT CASSFPGLAGGVKTGELFF
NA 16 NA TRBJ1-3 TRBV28 TGTGCCAGCAGTCCCCGGACCGGGGGGACCGGAAACACCATATATTTT CASSPRTGGTGNTIYF
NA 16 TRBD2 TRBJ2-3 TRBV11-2 TGTGCCAGCAGCTTACCTAGCGGGACAGTCCCAGATACGCAGTATTTT CASSLPSGTVPDTQYF
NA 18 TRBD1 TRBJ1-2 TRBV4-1 TGCGCCAGCAGCCAAACCCGGTCAGGACAGGGGGGATACTATGGCTACACCTTC CASSQTRSGQGGYYGYTF
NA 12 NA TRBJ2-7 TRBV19 TGTGCCAGTAGTAAGGCAGGGGACGAGCAGTACTTC CASSKAGDEQYF
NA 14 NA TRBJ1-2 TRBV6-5 TGTGCCAGCAGTTTACTAGGGCCGATCTATGGCTACACCTTC CASSLLGPIYGYTF
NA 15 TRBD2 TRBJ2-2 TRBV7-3 TGTGCCAGCAGCCCAGGGGCGGGAGGGCCCCGGGAGCTGTTTTTT CASSPGAGGPRELFF
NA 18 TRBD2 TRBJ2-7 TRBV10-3 TGTGCCATCCGAGCGGTAGGGGGGACTAGCGGGCGCTCCTACGAGCAGTACTTC CAIRAVGGTSGRSYEQYF
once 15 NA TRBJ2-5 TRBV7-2 TGTGCCAGCAGAAGGGAGTCTAGCCGCCAAGAGACCCAGTACTTC CASRRESSRQETQYF
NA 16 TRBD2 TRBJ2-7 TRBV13 TGTGCCAGCAGCACCACGACTAGCGGGATAACTGCCGAGCAGTACTTC CASSTTTSGITAEQYF
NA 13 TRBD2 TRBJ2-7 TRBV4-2 TGTGCCAGCAGCCAGGGGACTAACTACGAGCAGTACTTC CASSQGTNYEQYF
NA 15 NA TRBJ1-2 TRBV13 TGTGCCAGCAGCCCCCCCGAGGGCGGATTCTATGGCTACACCTTC CASSPPEGGFYGYTF
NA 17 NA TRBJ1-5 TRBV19 TGTGCCAGTAGTCGAGAAGGGGCGGGGGTTAGCAATCAGCCCCAGCATTTT CASSREGAGVSNQPQHF
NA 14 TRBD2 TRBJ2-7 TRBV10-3 TGTGCCATCAGCCATCCGGGACTAGCGGGCGAGCAGTACTTC CAISHPGLAGEQYF
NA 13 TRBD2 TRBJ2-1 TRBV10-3 TGTGCCATTAGCGGGAAAGCCTACAATGAGCAGTTCTTC CAISGKAYNEQFF
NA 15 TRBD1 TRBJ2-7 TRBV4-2 TGTGCCAGCAGCCAAGTCACAGGGGGCTTTTACGAGCAGTACTTC CASSQVTGGFYEQYF
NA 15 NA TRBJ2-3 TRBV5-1 TGCGCCAGCAGCGTCTGGCAGGGGTTCGGGGATACGCAGTATTTT CASSVWQGFGDTQYF
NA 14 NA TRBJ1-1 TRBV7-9 TGTGCCAGCAGCTTCCTACAGGCCAACACTGAAGCTTTCTTT CASSFLQANTEAFF
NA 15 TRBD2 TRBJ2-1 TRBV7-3 TGTGCCAGCAGCTCGACTAGCGGCCCATTCAATGAGCAGTTCTTC CASSSTSGPFNEQFF
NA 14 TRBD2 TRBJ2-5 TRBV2 TGTGCCGGCGGGGGAAGGCAAACGGGGGAGACCCAGTACTTC CAGGGRQTGETQYF
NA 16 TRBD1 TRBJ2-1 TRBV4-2 TGTGCCAGCAGCCAAGCGTGGACAGGGGGGTACAATGAGCAGTTCTTC CASSQAWTGGYNEQFF
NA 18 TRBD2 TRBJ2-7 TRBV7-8 TGTGCCAGCAGTTCAGGACTAGCGGGATCTGGATTACTTTACGAGCAGTACTTC CASSSGLAGSGLLYEQYF
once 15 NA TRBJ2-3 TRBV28 TGTGCCAGCAATTCCCCGACAGGACTCACAGATACGCAGTATTTT CASNSPTGLTDTQYF
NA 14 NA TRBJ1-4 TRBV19 TGTGCCAGTGCCTCAGGAGGCGGATATGAAAAACTGTTTTTT CASASGGGYEKLFF
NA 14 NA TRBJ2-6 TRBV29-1 TGCAGCGGCTATACACGGGGAGGGGCCAACGTCCTGACTTTC CSGYTRGGANVLTF